These T cell receptor beta chains were read from a single sample in a study of beta chain features in type 1 diabetes. Assay: immunoSEQ multiplex PCR; the TCRdb copy retains only in-frame clones and omits some. The sample has 230,000 or so clones, roughly 17% seen once. Specimen: naive CD4+ T cells from blood. Receptor source: a man in his thirties or forties with type 1 diabetes. CDR3s include the opening cysteine and the closing phenylalanine or tryptophan. The D gene is left open where the match is weak. Some rows mark clone size as missing; the rest say once, few, many or name a class of expanded clone.

size: few
D: NA
J: TRBJ2-7
V: TRBV5-1
CDR3: CASSLGRENYEQYF
DNA: TGCGCCAGCAGCTTGGGCAGGGAGAACTACGAGCAGTACTTC

size: few
D: NA
J: TRBJ2-7
V: TRBV27
CDR3: CASSFLSYEQYF
DNA: TGTGCCAGCAGTTTCCTCTCCTACGAGCAGTACTTC

size: few
D: TRBD1
J: TRBJ2-3
V: TRBV5-1
CDR3: CASSFSGQGTDTQYF
DNA: TGCGCCAGCAGCTTCTCGGGACAGGGGACAGATACGCAGTATTTT

size: few
D: TRBD1
J: TRBJ2-7
V: TRBV28
CDR3: CASSTGGPHEQYF
DNA: TGTGCCAGCAGTACAGGGGGGCCCCACGAGCAGTACTTC

size: few
D: NA
J: TRBJ2-7
V: TRBV5-4
CDR3: CASSLGLYEQYF
DNA: TGTGCCAGCAGCTTGGGGCTTTACGAGCAGTACTTC

size: NA
D: NA
J: TRBJ1-5
V: TRBV30
CDR3: CAWSVSRGFNQPQHF
DNA: TGTGCCTGGAGTGTATCAAGGGGCTTCAATCAGCCCCAGCATTTT

size: NA
D: NA
J: TRBJ2-3
V: TRBV27
CDR3: CASSWGRGTDTQYF
DNA: TGTGCCAGCAGTTGGGGCAGGGGCACAGATACGCAGTATTTT

size: few
D: NA
J: TRBJ2-3
V: TRBV18
CDR3: CASSPPSTDTQYF
DNA: TGTGCCAGCTCACCTCCCAGCACAGATACGCAGTATTTT

size: NA
D: TRBD2
J: TRBJ2-5
V: TRBV29-1
CDR3: CSVGPSGNVQYF
DNA: TGCAGCGTTGGCCCTAGCGGGAATGTGCAGTACTTC

size: few
D: NA
J: TRBJ1-5
V: TRBV29-1
CDR3: CSVGGASQPQHF
DNA: TGCAGCGTTGGGGGGGCTTCCCAGCCCCAGCATTTT

size: NA
D: TRBD2
J: TRBJ2-5
V: TRBV23-1
CDR3: CASNLGLAGGPGETQYF
DNA: TGCGCCAGCAATCTGGGACTAGCGGGAGGGCCGGGGGAGACCCAGTACTTC

size: few
D: NA
J: TRBJ2-7
V: TRBV7-9
CDR3: CASSSSSYEQYF
DNA: TGTGCCAGCAGCTCTAGCTCCTACGAGCAGTACTTC

size: NA
D: TRBD1
J: TRBJ1-1
V: TRBV6-1
CDR3: CASGQGRTEAFF
DNA: TGTGCCAGCGGACAGGGAAGAACTGAAGCTTTCTTT

size: NA
D: NA
J: TRBJ2-1
V: TRBV10-1
CDR3: CASSQSTGLHDNEQFF
DNA: TGCGCCAGCAGCCAATCGACGGGACTGCATGACAATGAGCAGTTCTTC

size: NA
D: TRBD1
J: TRBJ1-1
V: TRBV5-1
CDR3: CASLTGTGNTEAFF
DNA: TGCGCCAGCCTAACCGGGACAGGGAACACTGAAGCTTTCTTT

size: NA
D: TRBD2
J: TRBJ2-1
V: TRBV27
CDR3: CASSERESYNEQFF
DNA: TGTGCCAGCAGCGAGCGGGAGTCGTACAATGAGCAGTTCTTC

size: few
D: NA
J: TRBJ2-3
V: TRBV10-3
CDR3: CAISRDWADTQYF
DNA: TGTGCCATCAGTCGGGATTGGGCAGATACGCAGTATTTT

size: NA
D: NA
J: TRBJ2-3
V: TRBV6-6
CDR3: CASSLLTSTDTQYF
DNA: TGTGCCAGCAGTTTATTGACAAGCACAGATACGCAGTATTTT

size: NA
D: TRBD1
J: TRBJ1-1
V: TRBV7-2
CDR3: CASSSGQGGWTEAFF
DNA: TGTGCCAGCAGCTCAGGACAGGGAGGGTGGACTGAAGCTTTCTTT

size: NA
D: TRBD2
J: TRBJ2-7
V: TRBV18
CDR3: CASSPRLAGSSYEQYF
DNA: TGTGCCAGCTCACCTAGACTAGCGGGGAGCTCCTACGAGCAGTACTTC

size: few
D: TRBD2
J: TRBJ2-1
V: TRBV4-2
CDR3: CATLSKAGAYNEQFF
DNA: TGTGCCACCCTCAGCAAGGCGGGGGCCTACAATGAGCAGTTCTTC

size: NA
D: NA
J: TRBJ2-1
V: TRBV7-2
CDR3: CASSLKISLEQFF
DNA: TGTGCCAGCAGCTTAAAGATTTCCCTGGAGCAGTTCTTC

size: few
D: TRBD1
J: TRBJ2-1
V: TRBV14
CDR3: CASSPTGTGGYEQFF
DNA: TGTGCCAGCAGCCCAACCGGGACAGGGGGGTATGAGCAGTTCTTC

size: NA
D: NA
J: TRBJ2-1
V: TRBV4-2
CDR3: CASSQAGARYNEQFF
DNA: TGTGCCAGCAGCCAAGCGGGGGCCCGGTACAATGAGCAGTTCTTC

size: NA
D: NA
J: TRBJ2-1
V: TRBV4-2
CDR3: CASSRGGPVYNEQFF
DNA: TGTGCCAGCAGCCGAGGAGGGCCTGTTTACAATGAGCAGTTCTTC

size: NA
D: TRBD2
J: TRBJ2-7
V: TRBV28
CDR3: CASSSGLADYEQYF
DNA: TGTGCCAGCAGTTCCGGACTAGCGGACTACGAGCAGTACTTC

size: NA
D: NA
J: TRBJ2-2
V: TRBV29-1
CDR3: CSVAYRREAGELFF
DNA: TGCAGCGTCGCTTATCGGAGGGAAGCCGGGGAGCTGTTTTTT

size: NA
D: NA
J: TRBJ2-7
V: TRBV5-1
CDR3: CASSLAGGRIYGEQYF
DNA: TGCGCCAGCAGCTTGGCAGGGGGGAGAATCTACGGCGAGCAGTACTTC

size: NA
D: TRBD1
J: TRBJ2-7
V: TRBV28
CDR3: CASSTGQGAYEQYF
DNA: TGTGCCAGCAGTACCGGACAGGGTGCCTACGAGCAGTACTTC

size: few
D: TRBD1
J: TRBJ1-2
V: TRBV4-3
CDR3: CASSQAGTGIGYTF
DNA: TGCGCCAGCAGCCAGGCCGGGACAGGGATTGGCTACACCTTC

size: NA
D: NA
J: TRBJ2-5
V: TRBV5-1
CDR3: CASSAGETQYF
DNA: TGCGCCAGCAGCGCCGGAGAGACCCAGTACTTC

size: NA
D: NA
J: TRBJ2-1
V: TRBV2
CDR3: CASTRDVTYNEQFF
DNA: TGTGCCAGCACCCGGGACGTAACCTACAATGAGCAGTTCTTC

size: NA
D: NA
J: TRBJ1-1
V: TRBV2
CDR3: CASSEALRRNTEAFF
DNA: TGTGCCAGCAGTGAAGCGCTTCGGAGGAACACTGAAGCTTTCTTT

size: few
D: TRBD2
J: TRBJ2-2
V: TRBV28
CDR3: CASSVGPGLAYGELFF
DNA: TGTGCCAGCAGTGTGGGCCCGGGACTAGCTTACGGGGAGCTGTTTTTT

size: NA
D: NA
J: TRBJ1-5
V: TRBV7-9
CDR3: CASSSWGSNQPQHF
DNA: TGTGCCAGCAGCTCGTGGGGTAGCAATCAGCCCCAGCATTTT

size: NA
D: NA
J: TRBJ2-1
V: TRBV19
CDR3: CASSSSTSRVTQFF
DNA: TGTGCCAGTAGTTCTTCGACTAGTCGCGTTACGCAGTTCTTC

size: NA
D: NA
J: TRBJ2-3
V: TRBV25-1
CDR3: CASRLGTDTQYF
DNA: TGTGCCAGCAGGCTAGGCACAGATACGCAGTATTTT

size: few
D: TRBD1
J: TRBJ2-1
V: TRBV19
CDR3: CASSFSYSTGVLHNEQFF
DNA: TGTGCCAGTAGTTTCTCTTACTCCACAGGGGTGCTCCACAATGAGCAGTTCTTC

size: NA
D: NA
J: TRBJ1-2
V: TRBV9
CDR3: CASSVEGSHGYTF
DNA: TGTGCCAGCAGCGTAGAGGGCTCTCATGGCTACACCTTC

size: few
D: NA
J: TRBJ1-1
V: TRBV29-1
CDR3: CSVAPWTGNTEAFF
DNA: TGCAGCGTTGCACCATGGACTGGAAACACTGAAGCTTTCTTT

size: NA
D: NA
J: TRBJ2-7
V: TRBV4-2
CDR3: CASRLSGTDSYEQYF
DNA: TGTGCCAGCAGGCTTTCCGGGACGGATTCCTACGAGCAGTACTTC